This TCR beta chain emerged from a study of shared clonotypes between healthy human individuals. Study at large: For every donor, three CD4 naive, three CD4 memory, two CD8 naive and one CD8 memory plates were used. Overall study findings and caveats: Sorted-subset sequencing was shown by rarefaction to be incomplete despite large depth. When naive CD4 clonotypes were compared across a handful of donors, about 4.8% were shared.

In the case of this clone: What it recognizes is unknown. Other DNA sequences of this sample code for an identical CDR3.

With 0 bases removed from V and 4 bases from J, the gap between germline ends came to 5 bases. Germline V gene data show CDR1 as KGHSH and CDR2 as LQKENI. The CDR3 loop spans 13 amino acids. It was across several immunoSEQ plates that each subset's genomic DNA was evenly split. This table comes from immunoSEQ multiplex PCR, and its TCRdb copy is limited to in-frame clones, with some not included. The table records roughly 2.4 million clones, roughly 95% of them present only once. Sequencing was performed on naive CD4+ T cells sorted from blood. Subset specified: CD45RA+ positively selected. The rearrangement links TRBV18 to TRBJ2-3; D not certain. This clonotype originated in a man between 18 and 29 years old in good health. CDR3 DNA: TGTGCCAGCTCACCACCAGGGTCAGATACGCAGTATTTT. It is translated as CASSPPGSDTQYF.